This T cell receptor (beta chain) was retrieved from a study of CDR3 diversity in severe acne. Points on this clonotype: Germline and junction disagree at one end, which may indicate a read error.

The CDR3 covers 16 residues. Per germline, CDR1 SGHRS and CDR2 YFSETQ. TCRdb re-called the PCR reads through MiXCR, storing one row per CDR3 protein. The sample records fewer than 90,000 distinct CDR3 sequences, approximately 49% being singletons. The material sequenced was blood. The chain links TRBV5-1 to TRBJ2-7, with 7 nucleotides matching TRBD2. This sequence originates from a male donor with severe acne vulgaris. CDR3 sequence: CASSPRLAGGWNEQHF. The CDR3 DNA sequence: TGCGCCAGCAGCCCACGACTAGCAGGAGGCTGGAACGAGCAGCACTTC.